This T cell receptor beta chain was observed in a study of blood T cell repertoires in COVID-19. Study at large: Collection of acute and convalescent COVID-19 samples took place in the United States, Italy and Spain. Sources were T cells, B-cell-depleted T cells, or PBMCs; the material itself was cDNA or gDNA.

The CDR3 is made up of 19 amino acids. Study processing details: Reference gene primer amplification yielded estimated nucleated cell counts. TCRdb's table, derived via immunoSEQ multiplex PCR, lists solely in-frame clones and lacks some. V and J calls and clone size are given by that table; D and trimming were obtained from the DNA. This sample has 120,000 or so clones, with approximately 90% found just once. Sequencing input: peripheral blood. The chain combines TRBV21-1 with TRBJ1-6. TRBV21-1 is classified as a pseudogene. The TCR originated in a human donor in a cohort sampled during active COVID-19. As DNA, the CDR3 is TGTGCCAGCAGCAAAGTAAAAGGCAGCGAGAGCTCCTATAATTCACCCCTCCACTTT. As protein: CASSKVKGSESSYNSPLHF.